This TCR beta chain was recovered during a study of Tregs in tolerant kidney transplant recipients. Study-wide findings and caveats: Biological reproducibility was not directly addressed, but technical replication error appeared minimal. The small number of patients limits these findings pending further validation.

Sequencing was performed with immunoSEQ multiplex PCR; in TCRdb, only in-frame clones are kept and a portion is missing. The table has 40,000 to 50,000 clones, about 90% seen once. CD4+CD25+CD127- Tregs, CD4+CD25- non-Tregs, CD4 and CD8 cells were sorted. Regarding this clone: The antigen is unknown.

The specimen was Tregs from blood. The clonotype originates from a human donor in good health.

CDR3 DNA: TGCGCCAGCAGCTGGGGGGACAGCCACACTGAAGCTTTCTTT. The encoded protein is CASSWGDSHTEAFF. The chain has TRBV5-1 and TRBJ1-1, with TRBD1 matching over 7 bases. The CDR3 is 14 amino acids. From germline, CDR1 is SGHRS and CDR2 YFSETQ. The V gene end was trimmed by 3 bases and the J gene end by 3 bases; junction bases not matched to a gene: 5.